Below are 4 T cell receptor beta chains sequenced from a single sample in a study of CD8 T cells in ankylosing spondylitis. MiXCR was run by TCRdb on the 5' RACE reads, yielding one entry per CDR3 protein. The sample consists of 300,000 to 400,000 distinct CDR3 sequences, more than 20% of them appearing once. No antigens are known for them. Findings and caveats of the study: A motif in TCR beta, a set of eight or nine highly homologous variants, appeared characteristic of ankylosing spondylitis blood.

Material for sequencing was blood, either unsorted or a sorted T cell fraction (not recorded which). These receptors all stem from a male donor with ankylosing spondylitis.

This clonotype was picked up a small number of times. J is TRBJ2-7 and V is TRBV29-1; tentative D call: TRBD2 (5 bases). The CDR3 extends over 15 amino acids. Germline loops: CDR1 SQVTM, CDR2 ANQGSEA. Trimming removed 7 bases at V and 5 bases at J, with 24 bases between. The CDR3 sequence is CSAVGEGPRSHEQYF. Written as DNA, the CDR3 is TGCAGCGCAGTTGGAGAGGGCCCTCGCAGCCACGAGCAGTACTTC.

This clonotype was picked up a small number of times. The rearrangement links TRBV28 to TRBJ1-5; D is undetermined. Looked up from germline, CDR1 is MDHEN and CDR2 is SYDVKM. V was cut by 6 bases and J by 5 bases, with 17 bases left in between. This CDR3 spans 15 amino acids. CDR3 in DNA: TGTGCCAGCAGCCCTGGCCCCCATTTTGATCAGCCCCAGCATTTT. Translated: CASSPGPHFDQPQHF.

The chain employs TRBV11-2 and TRBJ1-2, with 7 bases fitting TRBD1. Germline lookup yields CDR1 SGHAT and CDR2 FQNNGV. CDR3 size: 16 residues. The trim removed 0 bases at V and 4 bases at J, leaving 8 bases unmatched. The CDR3 DNA follows: TGTGCCAGCAGCTTAGAAAGGACAGGAGCTTTCTATGGCTACACCTTC. Its protein is CASSLERTGAFYGYTF.

The chain has TRBV20-1 and TRBJ2-7; TRBD2 matches 11 bases. The CDR3 loop spans 15 amino acids. Germline loops: CDR1 DFQATT, CDR2 SNEGSKA (reference sequence). J gave up 2 bases and V 0 bases, and 3 bases lay outside the gene matches. In DNA, the CDR3 is TGCAGTGCTAGAGATTTACTAGCGGGAGCCTACGAGCAGTACTTC. It codes for CSARDLLAGAYEQYF.